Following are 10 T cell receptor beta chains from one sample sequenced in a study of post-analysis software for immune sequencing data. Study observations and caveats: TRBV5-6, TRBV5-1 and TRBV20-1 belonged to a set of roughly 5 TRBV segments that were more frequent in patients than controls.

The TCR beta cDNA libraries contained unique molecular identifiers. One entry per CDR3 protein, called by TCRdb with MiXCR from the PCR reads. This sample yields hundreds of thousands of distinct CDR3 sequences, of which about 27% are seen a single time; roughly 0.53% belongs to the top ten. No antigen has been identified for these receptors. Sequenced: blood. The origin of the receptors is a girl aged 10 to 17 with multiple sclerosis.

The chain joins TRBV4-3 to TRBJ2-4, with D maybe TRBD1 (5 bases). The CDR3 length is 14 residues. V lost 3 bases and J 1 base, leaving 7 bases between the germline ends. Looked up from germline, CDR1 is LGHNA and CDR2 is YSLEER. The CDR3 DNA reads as TGCGCCAGCAGCCATTCAGGGGCCAAAAACATTCAGTACTTC. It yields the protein CASSHSGAKNIQYF.

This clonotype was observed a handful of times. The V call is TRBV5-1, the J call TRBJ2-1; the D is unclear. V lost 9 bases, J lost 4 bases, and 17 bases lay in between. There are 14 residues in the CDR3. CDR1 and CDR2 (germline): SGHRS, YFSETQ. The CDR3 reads CATDAAITYNEQFF. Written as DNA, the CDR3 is TGCGCCACGGACGCGGCCATCACATACAATGAGCAGTTCTTC. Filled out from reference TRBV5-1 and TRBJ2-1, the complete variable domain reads KAGVTQTPRYLIKTRGQQVTLSCSPISGHRSVSWYQQTPGQGLQFLFEYFSETQRNKGNFPGRFSGRQFSNSRSEMNVSTLELGDSALYLCATDAAITYNEQFFGPGTRLTVL.

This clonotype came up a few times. This CDR3 is CSVGGQGTYEQYF. CDR3 sequence (DNA): TGCAGTGTTGGGGGGCAGGGTACCTACGAGCAGTACTTC. The J gene is TRBJ2-7, the V gene TRBV20-1; D is possibly TRBD1 or TRBD2 (6 bases each). Germline loops: CDR1 DFQATT, CDR2 SNEGSKA (reference sequence). CDR3 length: 13 residues. Trimming stripped 7 bases from V and 2 bases from J, with 15 bases between.

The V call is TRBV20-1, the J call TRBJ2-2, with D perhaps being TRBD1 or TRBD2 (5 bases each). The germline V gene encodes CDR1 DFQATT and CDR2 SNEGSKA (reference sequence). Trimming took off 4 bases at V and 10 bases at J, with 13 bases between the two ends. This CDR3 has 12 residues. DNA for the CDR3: TGCAGTGCTATCGACTGGGGGACGGAGCTGTTTTTT. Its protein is CSAIDWGTELFF.

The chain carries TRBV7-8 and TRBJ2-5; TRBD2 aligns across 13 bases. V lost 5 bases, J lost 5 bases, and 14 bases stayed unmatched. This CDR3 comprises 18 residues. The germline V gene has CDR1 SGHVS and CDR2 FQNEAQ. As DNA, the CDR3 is TGTGCCAGCAGCCCAACCTACAGACTAGCGGGGGGCGGGGAGACCCAGTACTTC. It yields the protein CASSPTYRLAGGGETQYF.

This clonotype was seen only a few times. CDR3 sequence: CASSYSPRDRAQPQHF. DNA for the CDR3: TGTGCCAGCAGCTATAGCCCCCGGGACAGGGCTCAGCCCCAGCATTTT. The chain is built from TRBV7-2 and TRBJ1-5, with 9 positions matching TRBD1. CDR3 length equals 16 residues. V shed 4 bases and J 6 bases; nucleotides not matched to a gene: 10. Germline V CDR1 and CDR2: SGHTA, FQGNSA.

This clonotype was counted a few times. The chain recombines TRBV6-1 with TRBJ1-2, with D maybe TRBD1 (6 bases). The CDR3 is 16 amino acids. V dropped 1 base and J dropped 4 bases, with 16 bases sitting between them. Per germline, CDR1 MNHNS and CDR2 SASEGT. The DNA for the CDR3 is TGTGCCAGCAGTGAAGGCTGGGGGGGCCAGAGCTATGGCTACACCTTC. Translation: CASSEGWGGQSYGYTF.

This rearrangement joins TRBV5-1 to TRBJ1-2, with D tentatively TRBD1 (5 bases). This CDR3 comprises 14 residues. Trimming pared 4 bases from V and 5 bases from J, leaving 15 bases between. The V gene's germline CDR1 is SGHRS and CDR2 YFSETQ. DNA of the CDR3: TGCGCCAGCAGCCCGAGACTCGGGGGATATGGCTACACCTTC. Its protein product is CASSPRLGGYGYTF.

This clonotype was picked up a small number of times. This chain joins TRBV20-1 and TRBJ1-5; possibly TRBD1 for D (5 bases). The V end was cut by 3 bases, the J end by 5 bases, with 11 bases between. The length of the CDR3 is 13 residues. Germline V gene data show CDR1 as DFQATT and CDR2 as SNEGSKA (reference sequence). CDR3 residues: CSASKGIHQPQHF. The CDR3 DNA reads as TGCAGTGCTAGTAAGGGGATCCATCAGCCCCAGCATTTT.

This CDR3 reads CASSSPHEQYF. The CDR3 bases are TGTGCCAGCAGCTCGCCCCACGAGCAGTACTTC. V gene TRBV7-8 combines with J gene TRBJ2-5; D call uncertain. The J call may be wrong; the DNA end is better matched by TRBJ2-7. This CDR3 is built from 11 residues. Germline loops: CDR1 SGHVS, CDR2 FQNEAQ.